One sample yielded the 2 T cell receptor beta chains listed below, sequenced in a study of T cells in Graves' hyperthyroidism and ophthalmopathy. RNA transcripts provided the source from which TCR beta CDR3 regions were amplified. The HTBI primer set was used in a first-round RT-PCR of the TCR CDR3. MiXCR, run by TCRdb on the multiplex PCR reads, gives a single entry per CDR3 protein. Of approximately 600,000 distinct CDR3 sequences in the sample, about 15% were seen once. Sequenced: blood. The receptors come from a woman in her 30s with Graves' hyperthyroidism that later progressed to Graves' ophthalmopathy.

This clonotype was recorded many times. This chain joins TRBV7-8 and TRBJ2-7, with 7 bases lining up with TRBD1. The trim removed 5 bases at V and 5 bases at J, leaving 12 bases unmatched. Germline lookup yields CDR1 SGHVS and CDR2 FQNEAQ. This CDR3 is built from 15 residues. The CDR3 region is CASSGRPKGADEQYF. The DNA of the CDR3 is TGTGCCAGCAGCGGGCGGCCAAAGGGGGCTGACGAGCAGTACTTC. Drawing the rest from reference TRBV7-8 and TRBJ2-7, the complete variable domain is GAGVSQSPRYKVAKRGQDVALRCDPISGHVSLFWYQQALGQGPEFLTYFQNEAQLDKSGLPSDRFFAERPEGSVSTLKIQRTQQEDSAVYLCASSGRPKGADEQYFGPGTRLTVT.

The chain carries TRBV28 and TRBJ2-1, with D maybe TRBD2 (5 bases). Trimming removed 5 bases from V and 3 bases from J, with 14 bases in between. Germline loops: CDR1 MDHEN, CDR2 SYDVKM. The CDR3 has 15 residues. CDR3 in DNA: TGTGCCAGCAGTGAAGGACTGACCTTCTACAATGAGCAGTTCTTC. Translation gives CASSEGLTFYNEQFF.